This T cell receptor (beta chain) was captured in a study of control samples from healthy donors and cancer patients. The CDR3 sequence is 13 residues long. Germline assignment: CDR1 ENHRY and CDR2 SYGVKD. The ends were cut back, 3 bases at V and 7 bases at J, with 13 bases in the middle. Only in-frame clones appear in the TCRdb table, and some are missing; sequencing was by immunoSEQ multiplex PCR. The profile shows tens of thousands of clones, 75% to 90% of them singletons. Sequenced input: PBMCs. The receptor's source is a woman in her fifties or sixties with lung cancer. The chain carries TRBV10-3 and TRBJ2-7; D is perhaps TRBD1 (7 bases). The CDR3 DNA follows: TGTGCCATCAGTGAACAGGGGAGGCGGGAGCAGTACTTC. It translates to CAISEQGRREQYF.